This T cell receptor (beta chain) derives from a study of spatial heterogeneity in lung cancer. Time point specified: sample taken at primary tumor resection. MiXCR was run by TCRdb on the 5' RACE reads, yielding one entry per CDR3 protein. The data hold 30,000 to 45,000 distinct CDR3 sequences, with less than 8.5% observed a single time. This clonotype was seen a handful of times. This TCR was sampled from a female donor with early-stage non-small cell lung cancer. This sample comprised PBMCs, obtained at surgery.

The CDR3 coding sequence is TGCGCCAGCAGCCAAGAATGGAGGGGGATGGCTTCACCCCTCCACTTT. Encoded protein: CASSQEWRGMASPLHF. The genes are TRBV4-3 and TRBJ1-6; D possibly corresponds to TRBD1 (6 bases). This CDR3 is built from 16 residues. Germline CDR1 and CDR2: LGHNA and YSLEER. The V end was cut by 0 bases, the J end by 9 bases, with 15 bases between.